This TCR beta chain appears in the sequencing data of a study of cytomegalovirus exposure and HLA in healthy donors. Study-level background: The same platform was used for the 120 validation repertoires and the roughly 730 first-cohort repertoires, a later analysis reported. General study results and limits: The authors listed some 150 TCR beta chains as cytomegalovirus-associated. Reportedly, cytomegalovirus status was diagnosed with high sensitivity and specificity. Rarity marked most TCR sequences, yet some public TCRs occurred in many donors.

The CDR3 consists of 15 residues. Germline CDR1 and CDR2: SGHTA and FQGNSA. The V gene end was trimmed by 3 bases and the J gene end by 4 bases; junction bases not matched to a gene: 5. On this clone: Its antigen is still unknown.

The method was immunoSEQ multiplex PCR; TCRdb's version includes in-frame clones alone and lacks a portion of them. The sample includes fewer than 250,000 clones, approximately 87% of them seen just once. The clonotype was recovered from a man aged 18-30 years in good health and CMV-seronegative. This chain uses TRBV7-2 with TRBJ2-3, with 9 bases fitting TRBD2. The sample consisted of PBMCs. The CDR3 here is CASSFLAGMADTQYF. CDR3 DNA: TGTGCCAGCAGCTTCCTAGCGGGGATGGCAGATACGCAGTATTTT.